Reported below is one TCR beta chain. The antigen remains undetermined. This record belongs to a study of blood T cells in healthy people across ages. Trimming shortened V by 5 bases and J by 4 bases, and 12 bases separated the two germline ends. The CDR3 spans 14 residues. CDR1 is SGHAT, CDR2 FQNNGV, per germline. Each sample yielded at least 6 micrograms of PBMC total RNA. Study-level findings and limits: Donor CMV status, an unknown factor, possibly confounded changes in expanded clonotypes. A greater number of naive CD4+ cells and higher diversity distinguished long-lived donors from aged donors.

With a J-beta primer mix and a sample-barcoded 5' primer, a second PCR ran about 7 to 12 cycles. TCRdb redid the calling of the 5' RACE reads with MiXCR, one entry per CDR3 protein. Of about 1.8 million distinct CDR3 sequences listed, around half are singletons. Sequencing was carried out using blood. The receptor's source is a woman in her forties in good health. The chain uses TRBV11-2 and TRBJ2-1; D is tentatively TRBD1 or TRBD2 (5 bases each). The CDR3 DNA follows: TGTGCCAGCAGCGTACAGAGGGGATACAATGAGCAGTTCTTC. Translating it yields CASSVQRGYNEQFF. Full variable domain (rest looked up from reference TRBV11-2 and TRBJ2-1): EAGVAQSPRYKIIEKRQSVAFWCNPISGHATLYWYQQILGQGPKLLIQFQNNGVVDDSQLPKDRFSAERLKGVDSTLKIQPAKLEDSAVYLCASSVQRGYNEQFFGPGTRLTVL.